Detailed here is one TCR beta chain. What it binds is unknown. V was pared by 1 base and J by 8 bases, with 3 bases of the junction left unmatched. Germline loops: CDR1 MGHRA, CDR2 YSYEKL. There are 15 residues in the CDR3. The sample originates from a study of OX40 agonist ivuxolimab in advanced cancers. The overall study: Earlier anti-PD-1, anti-PD-L1 or anti-CTLA-4 therapy was permitted; 35% to 50% had received some.

Autoimmune disease history or systemic immunosuppression excluded patients. Study findings and constraints: CD4+ and CD8+ blood T cells expanded clonally by week 6 at 0.1 to 3.0 mg/kg. On average, a greater number of expanded clones characterised CD8+ T cells relative to CD4+.

Generated by immunoSEQ multiplex PCR, the TCRdb table keeps only in-frame clones and is missing some. The sample shows under 50,000 clones, approximately 91% of them seen only once. The sequencing here drew on CD4+ or CD8+ T cells sorted from blood, taken in a trial of the OX40 agonist ivuxolimab. This chain connects TRBV4-1 to TRBJ2-3; 13 bases are shared with TRBD2. The origin of this receptor is an adult with an advanced solid tumor such as melanoma, head and neck, liver or kidney cancer. CDR3 DNA: TGCGCCAGCAGCCAAGGGACTAGCGGGAGTGGTACGCAGTATTTT. It yields the protein CASSQGTSGSGTQYF.